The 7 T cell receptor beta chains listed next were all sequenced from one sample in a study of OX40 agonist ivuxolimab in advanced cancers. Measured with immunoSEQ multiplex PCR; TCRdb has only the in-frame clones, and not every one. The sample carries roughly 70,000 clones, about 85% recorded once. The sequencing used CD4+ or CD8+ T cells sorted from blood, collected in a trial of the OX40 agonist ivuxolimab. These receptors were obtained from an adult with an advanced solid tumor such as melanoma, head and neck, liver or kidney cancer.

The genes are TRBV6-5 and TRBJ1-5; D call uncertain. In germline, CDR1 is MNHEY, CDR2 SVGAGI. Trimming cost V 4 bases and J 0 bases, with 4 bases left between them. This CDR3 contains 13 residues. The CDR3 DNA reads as TGTGCCAGCAGTTGGAATAGCAATCAGCCCCAGCATTTT. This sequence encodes CASSWNSNQPQHF.

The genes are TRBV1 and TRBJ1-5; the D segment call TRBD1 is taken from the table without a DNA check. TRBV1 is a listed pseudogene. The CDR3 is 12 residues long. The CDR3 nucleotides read TGCACCAGCTGTAGGGGTTGTCAGCCCCAGCATTTT. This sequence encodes CTSCRGCQPQHF.

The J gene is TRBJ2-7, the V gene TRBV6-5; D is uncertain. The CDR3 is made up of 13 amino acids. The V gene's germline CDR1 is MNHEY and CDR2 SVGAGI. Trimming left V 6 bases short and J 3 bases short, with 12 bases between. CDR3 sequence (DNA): TGTGCCAGCAGCACCATCGGAGTCTACGAGCAGTACTTC. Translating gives CASSTIGVYEQYF.

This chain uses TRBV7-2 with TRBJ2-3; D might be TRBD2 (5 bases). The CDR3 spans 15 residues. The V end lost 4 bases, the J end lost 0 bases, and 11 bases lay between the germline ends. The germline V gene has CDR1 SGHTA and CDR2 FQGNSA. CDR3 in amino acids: CASSSRPGSTDTQYF. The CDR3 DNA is TGTGCCAGCAGCTCTCGACCGGGAAGCACAGATACGCAGTATTTT.

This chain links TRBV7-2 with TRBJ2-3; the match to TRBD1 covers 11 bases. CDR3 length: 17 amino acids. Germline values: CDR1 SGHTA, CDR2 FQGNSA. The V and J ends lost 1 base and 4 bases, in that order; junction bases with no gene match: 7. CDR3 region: CASSLVTPGQGADTQYF. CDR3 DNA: TGTGCCAGCAGCTTAGTCACGCCGGGACAGGGGGCAGATACGCAGTATTTT.

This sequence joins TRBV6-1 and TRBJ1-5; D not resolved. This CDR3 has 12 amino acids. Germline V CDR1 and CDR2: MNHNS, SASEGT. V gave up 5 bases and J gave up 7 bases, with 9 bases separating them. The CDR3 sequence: CASSSSGQPQHF. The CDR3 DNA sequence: TGTGCCAGCAGTTCGTCCGGACAGCCCCAGCATTTT.

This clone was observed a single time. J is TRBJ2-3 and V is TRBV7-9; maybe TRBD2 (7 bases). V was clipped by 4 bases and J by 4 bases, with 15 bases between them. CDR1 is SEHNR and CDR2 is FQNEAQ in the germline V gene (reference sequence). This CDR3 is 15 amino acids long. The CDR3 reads CASSSRLGGADTQYF. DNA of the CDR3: TGTGCCAGCAGCTCCCGACTAGGGGGGGCAGATACGCAGTATTTT.